The 4 T cell receptor beta chains below were found in one sample sequenced in a study of T cell responses to AZD1222 COVID-19 vaccine (dated by TCRdb to about 2021). The label giving this sample's time point can be read as: about 28 days (+/-7) after the second vaccine dose. The library came from the immunoSEQ multiplex PCR assay. The table was pulled from immuneACCESS by TCRdb, which kept in-frame rearrangements only. Such tables lose some clones; where checked, under half of the loss comes from unresolved V genes, and the rest has no known cause. This sample is represented by about 170,000 clones; 87% of them were singletons. The top ten constitute around 0.99% of the sample. The sample was peripheral blood, taken 28 days after the second AZD1222 dose. These receptors all stem from an adult who received the AZD1222 COVID-19 vaccine.

The chain is built from TRBV28 and TRBJ1-3; D unresolved. V shed 6 bases and J shed 4 bases, with 10 bases lying between them. This CDR3 comprises 13 residues. Germline CDR1 reads MDHEN; CDR2 reads SYDVKM. This CDR3 reads CASSSLGGNTIYF. The CDR3 DNA reads TGTGCCAGCAGCTCCTTGGGGGGAAACACCATATATTTT.

This chain uses TRBV19 with TRBJ2-2, with TRBD1 matching 10 bases. Germline CDR1 and CDR2: LNHDA and SQIVND (reference sequence). With 4 bases clipped from V and 6 bases from J, the junction kept 5 bases outside the gene matches. This CDR3 has 15 residues. The CDR3 DNA is TGTGCCAGTAGTAGCGGGACAGGGGACCCCGGGGAGCTGTTTTTT. Protein product: CASSSGTGDPGELFF.

This chain joins TRBV24-1 and TRBJ1-1, with 7 bases that match TRBD1. The J segment lost 1 base and the V segment lost 9 bases, leaving 4 bases of the junction unmatched. CDR1 and CDR2 (germline): KGHDR, SFDVKD. The CDR3 totals 13 residues. The CDR3 spells CATQDRWNTEAFF. Written as DNA, the CDR3 is TGTGCCACCCAGGACAGGTGGAACACTGAAGCTTTCTTT.

This clone showed up just once. V and J are TRBV5-6 and TRBJ1-5; unclear D gene. Germline V gene sequence: CDR1 SGHDT, CDR2 YYEEEE. Trimming left V 4 bases short and J 1 base short, with 6 bases between. The CDR3 is 13 residues long. The CDR3 bases are TGTGCCAGCAGCACGGACAGCAATCAGCCCCAGCATTTT. Its protein is CASSTDSNQPQHF.